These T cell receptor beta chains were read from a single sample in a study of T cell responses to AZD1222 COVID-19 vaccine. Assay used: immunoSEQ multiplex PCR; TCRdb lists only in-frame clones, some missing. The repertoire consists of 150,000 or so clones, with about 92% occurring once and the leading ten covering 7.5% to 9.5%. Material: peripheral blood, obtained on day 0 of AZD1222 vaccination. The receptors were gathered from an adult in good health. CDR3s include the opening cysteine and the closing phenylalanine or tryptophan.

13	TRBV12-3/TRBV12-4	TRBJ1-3	CAGTVGSGNTIYF
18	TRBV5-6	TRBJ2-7	CASSFMILMGGNDYEQYF
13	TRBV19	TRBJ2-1	CASSMTWDNEQFF
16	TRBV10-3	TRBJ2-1	CAIRDSGVRSYNEQFF
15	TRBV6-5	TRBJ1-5	CASSKLQGSNQPQHF
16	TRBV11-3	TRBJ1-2	CASSPQGSPLNYGYTF
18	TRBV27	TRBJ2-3	CASSPGTSGGEGTDTQYF
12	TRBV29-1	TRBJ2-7	CSVLSISAEQYF
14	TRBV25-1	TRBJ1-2	CASSDRDRPDGYTF
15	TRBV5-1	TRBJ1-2	CASSLEGRAPYGYTF
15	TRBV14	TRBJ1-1	CASSLGTFMNTEAFF
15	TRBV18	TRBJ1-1	CASSPSGQGNTEAFF
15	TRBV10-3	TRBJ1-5	CAISEGGIRNQPQHF
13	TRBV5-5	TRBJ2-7	CASSLAAYYEQYF
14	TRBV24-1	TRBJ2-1	CATSDSGQGYEQFF
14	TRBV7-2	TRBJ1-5	CASSSGEGNQPQHF
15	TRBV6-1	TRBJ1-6	CASSEETGRNSPLHF
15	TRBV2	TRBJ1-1	CASSEWPGENTEAFF
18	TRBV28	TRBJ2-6	CASSLAGTGGFGANVLTF
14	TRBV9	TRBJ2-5	CASSKDTLQETQYF
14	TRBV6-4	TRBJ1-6	CASSDGGRNSPLHF
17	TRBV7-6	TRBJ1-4	CASSLFELGTVIGKLFF
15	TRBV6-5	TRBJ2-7	CASSTGGGRWGEQYF
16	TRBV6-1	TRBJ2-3	CASSETSGGATDTQYF
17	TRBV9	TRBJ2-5	CASSIDAELVGQETQYF
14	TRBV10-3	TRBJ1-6	CAISESKIDSPLHF
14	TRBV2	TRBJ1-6	CASSESTGPAPLHF
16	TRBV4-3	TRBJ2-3	CASSQTHRVGTDTQYF
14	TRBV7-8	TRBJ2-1	CASTPEPRYNEQFF
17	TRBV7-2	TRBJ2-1	CASIRTGGFGSYNEQFF
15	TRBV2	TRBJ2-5	CASSETSGGMETQYF
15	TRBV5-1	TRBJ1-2	CASRDHRTGEFGYTF
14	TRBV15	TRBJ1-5	CATSRRREDQPQHF
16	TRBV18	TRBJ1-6	CASSRRPDSFNSPLHF
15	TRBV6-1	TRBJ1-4	CASSEAPGPNEKLFF
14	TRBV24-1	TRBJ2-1	CATSAAGPYNEQFF
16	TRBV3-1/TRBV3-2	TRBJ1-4	CASSIGQGEGNEKLFF
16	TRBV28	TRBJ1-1	CASSRNRGPGNTEAFF
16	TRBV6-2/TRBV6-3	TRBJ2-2	CASSYLTVPGGRELFF
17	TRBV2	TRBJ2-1	CATLTSGGAPYTNEQFF
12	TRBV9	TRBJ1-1	CASSREVESGIF
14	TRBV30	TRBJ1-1	CAWSDTGMDTEAFF
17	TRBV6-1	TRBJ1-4	CASSETVYAGRSEKLFF
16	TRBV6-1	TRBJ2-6	CASSEWAFSGANVLTF
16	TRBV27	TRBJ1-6	CASSLEGFPYNSPLHF
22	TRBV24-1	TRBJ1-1	CATSDLLMDRGRLAGQNTEAFF
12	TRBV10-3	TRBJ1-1	CATGTGSTEAFF
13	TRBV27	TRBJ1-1	CASSLVVSTEAFF